These T cell receptor beta chains were read from a single sample in a study of blood T cell repertoires in COVID-19. The method was immunoSEQ multiplex PCR; TCRdb's version includes in-frame clones alone and lacks a portion of them. This table holds about 220,000 clones, more than 65% found once. Sequencing input: peripheral blood. The receptors were gathered from a woman younger than 45 who had recovered from COVID-19. Both conserved end residues are part of each CDR3. The D gene is left open where the match is weak. Clone size appears in some rows only: once, few, many, or a class for an expanded clone.

j_call,v_call,d_call,clone_size,cdr3_aa,cdr3_nt
TRBJ2-1,TRBV5-4,TRBD1,NA,CASSLGQGADNEQFF,TGTGCCAGCAGCTTGGGGCAGGGGGCAGACAATGAGCAGTTCTTC
TRBJ1-2,TRBV5-4,TRBD1,NA,CASSSGEGAVYGYTF,TGTGCCAGCAGTAGCGGGGAGGGGGCGGTCTATGGCTACACCTTC
TRBJ2-5,TRBV10-3,TRBD1,NA,CATAGTGVQETQYF,TGTGCCACCGCCGGGACAGGCGTCCAAGAGACCCAGTACTTC
TRBJ1-1,TRBV5-1,NA,NA,CASSLAGFGDTEAFF,TGCGCCAGCAGCTTGGCGGGTTTCGGGGACACTGAAGCTTTCTTT
TRBJ1-2,TRBV5-1,NA,NA,CASSLAGSNYGYTF,TGCGCCAGCAGCTTGGCCGGGTCCAACTATGGCTACACCTTC
TRBJ1-3,TRBV5-1,TRBD1,NA,CASSSGQGARGNTIYF,TGCGCCAGCAGCTCGGGACAGGGGGCGCGCGGAAACACCATATATTTT
TRBJ2-7,TRBV27,TRBD2,NA,CASSLLAGGPLEQYF,TGTGCCAGCAGTTTGTTAGCGGGAGGGCCCCTCGAGCAGTACTTC
TRBJ2-3,TRBV6-4,TRBD1,NA,CASSDQGATDTQYF,TGTGCCAGCAGTGACCAGGGGGCGACAGATACGCAGTATTTT
TRBJ2-7,TRBV5-1,NA,once,CASSHSGAPYEQYF,TGCGCCAGCAGCCATAGCGGAGCCCCCTACGAGCAGTACTTC
TRBJ1-5,TRBV7-2,NA,NA,CASSLKGDQPQHF,TGTGCCAGCAGCTTAAAAGGGGATCAGCCCCAGCATTTT
TRBJ1-6,TRBV2,NA,NA,CASSGGRGSSPLHF,TGTGCCAGCAGTGGCGGCAGGGGTAGTTCACCCCTCCACTTT
TRBJ1-5,TRBV27,NA,NA,CASSLRPGVRPQHF,TGTGCCAGCAGTTTGCGCCCAGGGGTGCGGCCCCAGCATTTT
TRBJ2-1,TRBV7-6,TRBD1,NA,CASSLGPGTGFHNEQFF,TGTGCCAGCAGCTTAGGCCCCGGGACAGGGTTCCACAATGAGCAGTTCTTC
TRBJ2-1,TRBV11-2,TRBD2,NA,CASSLEGPIGTSGRDNEQFF,TGTGCCAGCAGCTTAGAGGGGCCGATCGGGACTAGCGGGAGGGACAATGAGCAGTTCTTC
TRBJ2-5,TRBV6-6,NA,NA,CASSYGQTPQETQYF,TGTGCCAGCAGTTACGGGCAGACCCCTCAAGAGACCCAGTACTTC
TRBJ2-7,TRBV27,NA,NA,CASSLSRGSYEQYF,TGTGCCAGCAGCCTTTCCCGGGGGTCCTACGAGCAGTACTTC
TRBJ2-1,TRBV18,TRBD1,NA,CASSPFGTGEGNEQFF,TGTGCCAGCTCACCTTTCGGGACAGGGGAAGGCAATGAGCAGTTCTTC
TRBJ2-1,TRBV29-1,TRBD2,NA,CSAPAGNSYNEQFF,TGCAGCGCACCAGCGGGAAACTCCTACAATGAGCAGTTCTTC
TRBJ1-2,TRBV15,TRBD1,NA,CATSRIGDRGTGYTF,TGTGCCACCAGCAGAATAGGGGACAGGGGTACGGGCTACACCTTC
TRBJ2-7,TRBV3-1/TRBV3-2,NA,NA,CASSQGGSGAPRYF,TGTGCCAGCAGCCAAGGAGGCTCCGGAGCCCCTAGGTACTTC